The clone carrying this T cell receptor (beta chain) was counted between two and nine times. Its specificity is unknown. Scientists made TCR beta libraries using quantitative 5'-RACE with molecular barcodes. TCRdb used MiXCR to reprocess the 5' RACE reads, holding one entry per CDR3 protein. The table shows 200,000 or so distinct CDR3 sequences, with 10% to 15% occurring only once. The entry originates in a study of CD8 T cells in ankylosing spondylitis. General study findings and limits: Matched ankylosing spondylitis synovial fluid reportedly contained a significantly enriched population of disease-linked clones. Earlier studies detected some motif variants in reactive arthritis synovial fluid and blood.

V lost 5 bases and J lost 5, with 15 bases in between. Germline V gene lookup returns CDR1 MNHEY and CDR2 SVGAGI. This CDR3 has 14 amino acids. The chain uses TRBV6-5 and TRBJ2-5; D perhaps matches TRBD2 (6 bases). Material for sequencing was blood, either unsorted or a sorted T cell fraction (not recorded which). The TCR was taken from a female donor with ankylosing spondylitis or in good health (not recorded which). CDR3 region: CASSLLTGVETQYF. CDR3 sequence (DNA): TGTGCCAGCAGTCTACTTACGGGGGTGGAGACCCAGTACTTC.